One and the same sample provided the 24 T cell receptor beta chains below, sequenced in a study of blood T cell repertoires in COVID-19. Some clones are missing from TCRdb's copy, which holds only in-frame ones; the method was immunoSEQ multiplex PCR. Among about 160,000 clones listed, roughly 82% were seen once. The sample comprised peripheral blood. The receptors derive from a woman aged 40 to 55 with COVID-19, enrolled during active disease.

V is TRBV2 and J is TRBJ2-2, with D tentatively TRBD2 (7 bases). V was pared by 8 bases and J by 4 bases, with 17 bases between. The CDR3 is made up of 15 amino acids. Germline-derived CDR1 and CDR2 are SNHLY and FYNNEI. This chain's CDR3 is CASHYGGAGTGELFF. The DNA of the CDR3 is TGTGCCAGCCACTATGGGGGGGCTGGCACCGGGGAGCTGTTTTTT. The variable domain in full, completed from reference TRBV2 and TRBJ2-2, reads EPEVTQTPSHQVTQMGQEVILRCVPISNHLYFYWYRQILGQKVEFLVSFYNNEISEKSEIFDDQFSVERPDGSNFTLKIRSTKLEDSAMYFCASHYGGAGTGELFFGEGSRLTVL.

The chain joins TRBV30 to TRBJ1-4; D is unclear. CDR1 is GTSNPN and CDR2 is SVGIG in the germline V gene (reference sequence). Trimming removed 2 bases from V and 8 bases from J, with 12 bases in between. The CDR3 spans 13 residues. This CDR3 is CAWSPPHGEKLFF. CDR3 bases: TGTGCCTGGAGTCCCCCACACGGGGAAAAACTGTTTTTT.

V and J are TRBV14 and TRBJ1-1; TRBD1 might be the D (5 bases). The CDR3 loop spans 13 amino acids. CDR1 SGHDN and CDR2 FVKESK come from the germline V gene. Trimming removed 0 bases from V and 8 bases from J, with 10 bases in between. The DNA of the CDR3 is TGTGCCAGCAGCCAAGATATTCAGGGAGAAGCTTTCTTT. Translation gives CASSQDIQGEAFF.

The rearrangement links TRBV5-1 to TRBJ1-6, with D perhaps TRBD1 (5 bases). The germline V gene encodes CDR1 SGHRS and CDR2 YFSETQ. V dropped 6 bases and J dropped 9 bases, with 16 bases sitting between them. The CDR3 contains 14 residues. CDR3 DNA sequence: TGCGCCAGCACGACCGGGACTTCGGCTTCACCCCTCCACTTT. This gives the protein CASTTGTSASPLHF.

The chain uses TRBV11-2 and TRBJ2-3; TRBD2 matches 8 bases. Germline V gene lookup returns CDR1 SGHAT and CDR2 FQNNGV. Trimming removed 1 base from V and 3 bases from J; junction bases left unmatched: 0. The CDR3 length is 14 residues. This CDR3 is CASSLGLATDTQYF. The CDR3 DNA sequence: TGTGCCAGCAGCTTAGGACTAGCGACAGATACGCAGTATTTT. Complete variable domain (other parts from reference TRBV11-2 and TRBJ2-3): EAGVAQSPRYKIIEKRQSVAFWCNPISGHATLYWYQQILGQGPKLLIQFQNNGVVDDSQLPKDRFSAERLKGVDSTLKIQPAKLEDSAVYLCASSLGLATDTQYFGPGTRLTVL.

The V and J genes are TRBV11-2 and TRBJ2-1, with a tentative D call TRBD2 (5 bases). V dropped 3 bases and J dropped 0 bases, with 9 bases sitting between them. This CDR3 has 15 amino acids. Germline V gene sequence: CDR1 SGHAT, CDR2 FQNNGV. CDR3 residues: CASSFWRSSYNEQFF. CDR3 DNA sequence: TGTGCCAGCAGCTTTTGGAGGAGCTCCTACAATGAGCAGTTCTTC. The whole variable domain, remainder taken from reference TRBV11-2 and TRBJ2-1, is EAGVAQSPRYKIIEKRQSVAFWCNPISGHATLYWYQQILGQGPKLLIQFQNNGVVDDSQLPKDRFSAERLKGVDSTLKIQPAKLEDSAVYLCASSFWRSSYNEQFFGPGTRLTVL.

This chain links TRBV9 with TRBJ2-5, with 9 nucleotides matching TRBD1. The germline CDR1 and CDR2 sequences are SGDLS and YYNGEE. Unmatched junction bases numbered 5, after V lost 3 bases and J lost 5 bases. The CDR3 sequence is 14 residues long. In DNA, the CDR3 is TGTGCCAGCAGCGCCAGGACAGGGGACGAGACCCAGTACTTC. Its translation is CASSARTGDETQYF.

The chain combines TRBV30 with TRBJ2-2; 11 bases fit TRBD2. This CDR3 comprises 16 residues. V gave up 1 base and J gave up 6 bases; unmatched junction bases: 7. The germline V gene encodes CDR1 GTSNPN and CDR2 SVGIG (reference sequence). CDR3 amino acids: CAWSAAGTSGPGELFF. In nucleotides, the CDR3 is TGTGCCTGGAGTGCAGCCGGGACTAGCGGCCCCGGGGAGCTGTTTTTT.

V is TRBV7-9 and J is TRBJ1-2; D is unresolved. This CDR3 is built from 12 residues. From germline, CDR1 is SEHNR and CDR2 FQNEAQ (reference sequence). Trimming pared 4 bases from V and 7 bases from J, leaving 10 bases between. This CDR3 reads CASSSQRGGYTF. CDR3 coding DNA: TGTGCCAGCAGCTCCCAGAGAGGTGGCTACACCTTC. Combining the CDR3 with reference TRBV7-9 and TRBJ1-2 gives the whole variable domain DTGVSQNPRHKITKRGQNVTFRCDPISEHNRLYWYRQTLGQGPEFLTYFQNEAQLEKSRLLSDRFSAERPKGSFSTLEIQRTEQGDSAMYLCASSSQRGGYTFGSGTRLTVV.

The chain couples TRBV30 to TRBJ1-4; perhaps TRBD1 as D (6 bases). Trimming took 4 bases from V and 8 from J, leaving 17 bases between them. This CDR3 is built from 14 residues. From germline, CDR1 is GTSNPN and CDR2 SVGIG (reference sequence). Written as DNA, the CDR3 is TGTGCCTGGAATCAGGGGATGGTTAGGGAAAAACTGTTTTTT. Its translation is CAWNQGMVREKLFF.

J is TRBJ2-5 and V is TRBV9, with D perhaps matching TRBD2 (7 bases). The CDR3 is 17 amino acids. Trimming cost V 4 bases and J 4 bases, with 23 bases left between them. Germline V gene lookup returns CDR1 SGDLS and CDR2 YYNGEE. The CDR3 DNA reads TGTGCCAGCAGCCCAACGGGGGGCCCCTGGACGCGAGAGACCCAGTACTTC. Protein sequence: CASSPTGGPWTRETQYF. Drawing the rest from reference TRBV9 and TRBJ2-5, the complete variable domain is DSGVTQTPKHLITATGQRVTLRCSPRSGDLSVYWYQQSLDQGLQFLIQYYNGEERAKGNILERFSAQQFPDLHSELNLSSLELGDSALYFCASSPTGGPWTRETQYFGPGTRLLVL.

The rearrangement uses TRBV5-1 and TRBJ1-5, with no clear D. Trimming stripped 0 bases from V and 4 bases from J, with 8 bases between. The germline CDR1 and CDR2 sequences are SGHRS and YFSETQ. The CDR3 contains 14 residues. The CDR3 DNA reads as TGCGCCAGCAGCTTGGCCGGGAAGAATCAGCCCCAGCATTTT. Protein: CASSLAGKNQPQHF.

This clone was seen more than once but under ten times. Other nucleotide sequences from this sample produce the same CDR3. The chain employs TRBV7-3 and TRBJ2-3; 10 nucleotides line up with TRBD2. The CDR3 consists of 15 residues. The V gene's germline CDR1 is SGHTA and CDR2 FQGTGA. J was trimmed by 4 bases and V by 5 bases; bases with no gene match: 6. The CDR3 nucleotides are TGTGCCAGCAGCCAAGCGGGGGGGCAGGCAGATACGCAGTATTTT. Its protein product is CASSQAGGQADTQYF.

The DNA for the CDR3 is TGTGCCAGCAGCCAATCCTCGGAGCCCCAGCATTTT. Residues: CASSQSSEPQHF. The rearrangement uses TRBV3-1 (or the pseudogene TRBV3-2) and TRBJ1-5, with unresolved D. The CDR3 sequence is 12 residues long. The V end lost 2 bases, the J end lost 8 bases, and 7 bases lay between the germline ends. Per germline, CDR1 LGHDT and CDR2 YNNKEL (reference sequence).

V gene TRBV5-1 combines with J gene TRBJ2-7; D possibly corresponds to TRBD2 (6 bases). Between the trimmed V and J ends, which lost 5 bases and 2 bases, there was a span of 17 bases. The CDR3 spans 15 residues. Germline-derived CDR1 and CDR2 are SGHRS and YFSETQ. The CDR3 coding sequence is TGCGCCAGCAGAGACGCCGGGACTCCAACCTACGAGCAGTACTTC. Protein product: CASRDAGTPTYEQYF. Using reference TRBV5-1 and TRBJ2-7 for the parts outside the CDR3, the full variable domain is KAGVTQTPRYLIKTRGQQVTLSCSPISGHRSVSWYQQTPGQGLQFLFEYFSETQRNKGNFPGRFSGRQFSNSRSEMNVSTLELGDSALYLCASRDAGTPTYEQYFGPGTRLTVT.

The chain combines TRBV7-2 with TRBJ1-1; 7 nucleotides align to TRBD1. Trimming cost V 4 bases and J 2 bases; bases outside gene matches: 7. The CDR3 has 15 residues. Per the germline V gene, CDR1 is SGHTA and CDR2 is FQGNSA. CDR3 sequence reads: CASSSHRGGNTEAFF. DNA of the CDR3: TGTGCCAGCAGCTCCCACAGGGGTGGAAACACTGAAGCTTTCTTT. The variable domain in full, with the rest retrieved from reference TRBV7-2 and TRBJ1-1, is GAGVSQSPSNKVTEKGKDVELRCDPISGHTALYWYRQSLGQGLEFLIYFQGNSAPDKSGLPSDRFSAERTGGSVSTLTIQRTQQEDSAVYLCASSSHRGGNTEAFFGQGTRLTVV.

At least ten counts were recorded for this clone. The chain is built from TRBV6-5 and TRBJ2-3, with 7 bases fitting TRBD2. The germline V gene encodes CDR1 MNHEY and CDR2 SVGAGI. Trimming removed 6 bases from V and 4 bases from J; junction bases left unmatched: 7. CDR3 length: 14 residues. The CDR3: CASSTQGGADTQYF. The CDR3 DNA reads as TGTGCCAGCAGCACGCAGGGAGGGGCAGATACGCAGTATTTT.

The rearrangement links TRBV5-5 to TRBJ2-7; TRBD2 matches at 13 bases. This CDR3 has 18 residues. Unmatched junction bases numbered 9, after V lost 3 bases and J lost 0 bases. The V gene's germline CDR1 is SGHKS and CDR2 YYEKEE (reference sequence). CDR3 nucleotides: TGTGCCAGCAGCTCCCTTACTAGCGGGAGGGCCGGCTCCTACGAGCAGTACTTC. Protein sequence: CASSSLTSGRAGSYEQYF. The complete variable domain, with remaining parts taken from reference TRBV5-5 and TRBJ2-7, reads DAGVTQSPTHLIKTRGQQVTLRCSPISGHKSVSWYQQVLGQGPQFIFQYYEKEERGRGNFPDRFSARQFPNYSSELNVNALLLGDSALYLCASSSLTSGRAGSYEQYFGPGTRLTVT.

The CDR3 here is CASSEGSGLYYEQYF. In DNA, the CDR3 is TGTGCCAGCAGTGAAGGATCGGGGTTATACTACGAGCAGTACTTC. The chain employs TRBV2 and TRBJ2-7; D possibly corresponds to TRBD2 (5 bases). V dropped 1 base and J dropped 3 bases, with 13 bases sitting between them. Germline loops: CDR1 SNHLY, CDR2 FYNNEI. CDR3 size: 15 residues.

In nucleotides, the CDR3 is TGTGCCAGCAGCTTGCTTCCGGGAACGACCTACGAGCAGTACTTC. It translates to CASSLLPGTTYEQYF. The chain combines TRBV5-5 with TRBJ2-7; D might be TRBD2 (5 bases). Germline CDR1 is SGHKS and CDR2 is YYEKEE (reference sequence). This CDR3 has 15 amino acids. Trimming took 1 base from V and 2 from J, leaving 13 bases between them.

The CDR3 sequence is CAWRARQSNSPLHF. CDR3 DNA sequence: TGTGCCTGGAGGGCGAGACAGAGTAATTCACCCCTCCACTTT. This sequence joins TRBV30 and TRBJ1-6; D possibly corresponds to TRBD1 (5 bases). Trimming cost V 3 bases and J 6 bases, with 12 bases left between them. This CDR3 has 14 residues. The germline CDR1 and CDR2 sequences are GTSNPN and SVGIG (reference sequence). Full variable domain (missing parts from reference TRBV30 and TRBJ1-6): SQTIHQWPATLVQPVGSPLSLECTVEGTSNPNLYWYRQAAGRGLQLLFYSVGIGQISSEVPQNLSASRPQDRQFILSSKKLLLSDSGFYLCAWRARQSNSPLHFGNGTRLTVT.

The genes are TRBV5-4 and TRBJ2-3; TRBD2 matches 7 bases. Per germline, CDR1 SGHNT and CDR2 YYREEE (reference sequence). The CDR3 extends over 14 amino acids. The V gene end was trimmed by 2 bases and the J gene end by 2 bases; junction bases not matched to a gene: 2. DNA for the CDR3: TGTGCCAGCAGCTTCGGGGGGTACACAGATACGCAGTATTTT. Translating gives CASSFGGYTDTQYF.

V is TRBV5-1 and J is TRBJ1-2; 7 positions match TRBD1. J gave up 7 bases and V 0 bases, and 9 bases lay outside the gene matches. The CDR3 totals 15 residues. Germline CDR1 and CDR2: SGHRS and YFSETQ. CDR3 in amino acids: CASSLVLGQAIGYTF. In nucleotides, the CDR3 is TGCGCCAGCAGCTTGGTCCTCGGACAGGCCATTGGCTACACCTTC.

The chain recombines TRBV5-4 with TRBJ1-6, with D hard to call. The germline V gene has CDR1 SGHNT and CDR2 YYREEE (reference sequence). The CDR3 is made up of 17 amino acids. With 4 bases removed from V and 7 bases from J, the gap between germline ends came to 21 bases. This chain's CDR3 is CASSDGDEQGRNSPLHF. The CDR3, as DNA: TGTGCCAGCAGCGACGGGGATGAGCAAGGCCGGAATTCACCCCTCCACTTT.